These T cell receptor beta chains were read from a single sample in a study of cytomegalovirus exposure and HLA in healthy donors. The assay was immunoSEQ multiplex PCR, and TCRdb's table has in-frame clones only and misses some. The sample carries 200,000 to 250,000 clones, around 89% recorded once. Sequenced: PBMCs. These receptors were taken from a woman aged 18-29 years in good health and CMV-seronegative. Both conserved end residues are trimmed from each CDR3. Fields, in order: V gene, D gene, J gene, CDR3 protein. The D gene is left open where the match is weak.

TRBV1,-,TRBJ2-4,TSSQLGTALAKNIQY
TRBV29-1,-,TRBJ2-5,SASRETQY
TRBV27,-,TRBJ2-7,ASSPSGAYEQY
TRBV4-3,-,TRBJ2-7,ASSQDGDGTYEQY
TRBV4-3,-,TRBJ1-1,ASSQDTRTEAF
TRBV6-5,TRBD2,-,ASSGTSGPYEQY
TRBV30,-,TRBJ2-7,AWRRPSSQYEQY
TRBV5-4,TRBD2,TRBJ2-1,ASSPDLGLAGLGEQF
TRBV9,TRBD2,TRBJ2-5,ASSVAGGPLETQY
TRBV7-2,TRBD2,TRBJ2-1,ASSLGPSGHYNEQF
TRBV5-6,TRBD2,TRBJ2-7,ASSPGLAIYEQY
TRBV4-1,TRBD1,TRBJ2-7,ASSQGGQGFYEQY
TRBV2,TRBD2,TRBJ2-3,ASKLAVTDTQY